This T cell receptor (beta chain) came from a study of control samples from healthy donors and cancer patients. The V gene end was trimmed by 4 bases and the J gene end by 0 bases; junction bases not matched to a gene: 8. Germline CDR1 and CDR2: SGHRS and YFSETQ. The CDR3 has 16 amino acids. TCRdb's table, derived via immunoSEQ multiplex PCR, lists solely in-frame clones and lacks some. Found here are some 120,000 clones, 80% to 90% of them singletons; the top ten hold less than 1.5%. This sequence joins TRBV5-1 and TRBJ2-7, with 9 nucleotides matching TRBD1. This receptor was taken from a woman in her 50s with colorectal cancer. The specimen was PBMCs. CDR3 nucleotides: TGCGCCAGCAGCCCGCGGACAGGGGCTACCTCCTACGAGCAGTACTTC. It encodes CASSPRTGATSYEQYF. Filled out from reference TRBV5-1 and TRBJ2-7, the complete variable domain reads KAGVTQTPRYLIKTRGQQVTLSCSPISGHRSVSWYQQTPGQGLQFLFEYFSETQRNKGNFPGRFSGRQFSNSRSEMNVSTLELGDSALYLCASSPRTGATSYEQYFGPGTRLTVT.